Each of the 26 T cell receptor beta chains below was sequenced from the same sample in a study of spatial heterogeneity in lung cancer. Time point given: sample taken at primary tumor resection. The input material, whole RNA from tumor, nontumor lung or frozen PBMC, was sequenced unsorted. MiXCR, run by TCRdb on the 5' RACE reads, gives a single entry per CDR3 protein. This table holds about 85,000 distinct CDR3 sequences, under 25% found once. The material sequenced was PBMCs, taken at surgery. The receptors were sampled from a male donor with early-stage non-small cell lung cancer.

The gene calls are TRBV20-1 and TRBJ1-2; D is perhaps TRBD1 (5 bases). Germline V gene data show CDR1 as DFQATT and CDR2 as SNEGSKA (reference sequence). The CDR3 is made up of 15 amino acids. Trimming removed 0 bases at V and 2 bases at J, with 13 bases between. CDR3 loop: CSAREPGRLNYGYTF. CDR3 bases: TGCAGTGCTAGAGAGCCGGGACGGCTGAACTATGGCTACACCTTC.

The CDR3 DNA is TGTGCCAGCAGTGAGTCGGGACTCGGGGGGAATGAGCAGTTCTTC. Its protein product is CASSESGLGGNEQFF. The chain has TRBV25-1 and TRBJ2-1; TRBD2 agrees at 7 bases. Germline assignment: CDR1 MGHDK and CDR2 SYGVNS. The CDR3 extends over 15 amino acids. Trimming took 3 bases from V and 7 from J; bases not matched to a gene: 9.

This clonotype has ten or more counts. This chain joins TRBV7-8 and TRBJ1-5; tentative D call: TRBD1 (6 bases). V lost 5 bases to trimming and J lost 2 bases, with 16 bases between them. CDR3 length equals 16 residues. The germline V gene encodes CDR1 SGHVS and CDR2 FQNEAQ. This chain's CDR3 is CASSAVTGSGNQPQHF. CDR3 nucleotides: TGTGCCAGCAGCGCCGTAACAGGGTCAGGCAATCAGCCCCAGCATTTT.

The V gene is TRBV6-2 or TRBV6-3, the J gene TRBJ2-1, with TRBD2 identical over 8 bases. V was pared by 6 bases and J by 1 base, with 5 bases of the junction left unmatched. Germline loops: CDR1 MNHEY, CDR2 SVGEGT. The CDR3 is 15 amino acids. The CDR3 nucleotides read TGTGCCAGCAGCGAAACTAGCGGTTCCTACAATGAGCAGTTCTTC. Its protein product is CASSETSGSYNEQFF.

The table lists this clonotype with many counts. The V and J genes are TRBV7-9 and TRBJ1-2; no clear D gene. The CDR3 has 13 residues. Trimming removed 1 base at V and 8 bases at J, with 11 bases between. Germline CDR1 SEHNR, CDR2 FQNEAQ (reference sequence). The CDR3 here is CASSLVTDTGYTF. CDR3 sequence (DNA): TGTGCCAGCAGCTTAGTTACTGACACAGGCTACACCTTC. Based on the CDR3 plus reference TRBV7-9 and TRBJ1-2, the full variable domain is DTGVSQNPRHKITKRGQNVTFRCDPISEHNRLYWYRQTLGQGPEFLTYFQNEAQLEKSRLLSDRFSAERPKGSFSTLEIQRTEQGDSAMYLCASSLVTDTGYTFGSGTRLTVV.

At least ten counts were recorded for this clonotype. The chain joins TRBV4-2 to TRBJ2-7; maybe TRBD1 (6 bases). Germline V CDR1 and CDR2: LGHNA, YNFKEQ. V lost 1 base and J 0 bases, leaving 19 bases between the germline ends. There are 18 residues in the CDR3. CDR3 nucleotide sequence: TGTGCCAGCAGCCAAGCACGTGGGGGCCTCCGAGTCTCCTACGAGCAGTACTTC. Its protein is CASSQARGGLRVSYEQYF.

The J gene is TRBJ2-1, the V gene TRBV14, with 13 bases fitting TRBD2. Trimming at V came to 4 bases and at J to 7 bases, leaving 7 bases not matched to a gene. Germline V gene sequence: CDR1 SGHDN, CDR2 FVKESK. The CDR3 contains 16 residues. The CDR3 DNA reads TGTGCCAGCAGCCCAAGACTAGCGGGGGGTCGGAATGAGCAGTTCTTC. It encodes CASSPRLAGGRNEQFF. Drawing the rest from reference TRBV14 and TRBJ2-1, the complete variable domain is EAGVTQFPSHSVIEKGQTVTLRCDPISGHDNLYWYRRVMGKEIKFLLHFVKESKQDESGMPNNRFLAERTGGTYSTLKVQPAELEDSGVYFCASSPRLAGGRNEQFFGPGTRLTVL.

V is TRBV7-2 and J is TRBJ2-2; no definite D call. V lost 0 bases and J lost 7, with 3 bases in between. Germline V CDR1 and CDR2: SGHTA, FQGNSA. The CDR3 is 12 amino acids. DNA of the CDR3: TGTGCCAGCAGCTTAGCGATCGGGGAGCTGTTTTTT. It codes for CASSLAIGELFF.

This clonotype was counted a few times. J is TRBJ1-4 and V is TRBV9, with D maybe TRBD1 (5 bases). Germline V gene data show CDR1 as SGDLS and CDR2 as YYNGEE. CDR3 length equals 18 residues. Deletions cut 0 bases from V and 0 bases from J, with 15 bases between. In DNA form, the CDR3 reads TGTGCCAGCAGCGTAGGGTTAACGGGGCGGACAACTAATGAAAAACTGTTTTTT. Translating it yields CASSVGLTGRTTNEKLFF.

J is TRBJ1-4 and V is TRBV27; 7 bases map to TRBD1. Looked up from germline, CDR1 is MNHEY and CDR2 is SMNVEV (reference sequence). J lost 5 bases, V lost 6 bases, and 6 bases had no gene match. The CDR3 consists of 14 residues. The CDR3 nucleotides are TGTGCCAGCAGCGGGACAGCTCAGAATGAAAAACTGTTTTTT. Amino acids: CASSGTAQNEKLFF.

V gene TRBV25-1 combines with J gene TRBJ1-2, with D unresolved. The CDR3 is 14 amino acids. V lost 1 base and J 4 bases, leaving 10 bases between the germline ends. Germline CDR1 is MGHDK and CDR2 is SYGVNS. The chain's CDR3 is CASSELDLVYGYTF. CDR3 in DNA: TGTGCCAGCAGTGAATTGGATTTAGTCTATGGCTACACCTTC.

The chain links TRBV3-1 to TRBJ2-2; unclear D gene. There are 13 residues in the CDR3. The V gene's germline CDR1 is LGHDT and CDR2 YNNKEL (reference sequence). Trimming left V 5 bases short and J 7 bases short, with 11 bases between. CDR3 DNA: TGTGCCAGCAGCACCGGGCTGGGCGGGGAGCTGTTTTTT. Protein sequence: CASSTGLGGELFF.

As DNA, the CDR3 is TGCGCCAGCAGCCAAGATCCCCCTGACGGATCTGAGCAGTTCTTC. This codes for CASSQDPPDGSEQFF. The chain has TRBV4-1 and TRBJ2-1, with D unclear. The CDR3 consists of 15 residues. V was pared by 0 bases and J by 9 bases, with 15 bases between. The germline V gene encodes CDR1 MGHRA and CDR2 YSYEKL.

This clonotype was counted a few times. The rearrangement uses TRBV7-9 and TRBJ1-4, with D unclear. V lost 2 bases, J lost 3 bases, and 7 bases lay in between. The CDR3 spans 14 residues. Germline assignment: CDR1 SEHNR and CDR2 FQNEAQ (reference sequence). In DNA form, the CDR3 reads TGTGCCAGCAGCTTAACGGTCTCTAATGAAAAACTGTTTTTT. Amino acid sequence: CASSLTVSNEKLFF.

This clonotype was recorded a few times. The chain employs TRBV9 and TRBJ2-2; no clear D. V lost 3 bases to trimming and J lost 1 base, with 13 bases between them. The length of the CDR3 is 16 residues. Germline V gene data show CDR1 as SGDLS and CDR2 as YYNGEE. The CDR3 reads CASSAPGSLNTGELFF. Here the CDR3 DNA reads TGTGCCAGCAGCGCTCCCGGGTCTCTGAACACCGGGGAGCTGTTTTTT.

This clonotype turned up a few times. V and J are TRBV29-1 and TRBJ2-1; no firm D call. The CDR3 consists of 15 residues. V lost 6 bases and J lost 3, with 18 bases in between. The germline V gene has CDR1 SQVTM and CDR2 ANQGSEA. The CDR3 sequence is CSVTEAKQYYNEQFF. The CDR3 DNA reads as TGCAGCGTAACAGAGGCGAAACAATACTACAATGAGCAGTTCTTC.

The CDR3 is CASSRDRLKGETQYF. In nucleotides, the CDR3 is TGTGCCAGTAGTCGGGACAGGCTGAAGGGGGAGACCCAGTACTTC. The genes are TRBV19 and TRBJ2-5; 8 bases are shared with TRBD1. After removal of 5 bases from V and 5 bases from J, the junction contained 10 bases not matched to a gene. The CDR3 length is 15 residues. Germline CDR1 LNHDA, CDR2 SQIVND (reference sequence).

This clonotype was picked up a small number of times. The genes are TRBV11-2 and TRBJ2-7, with 8 bases lining up with TRBD1. With 7 bases clipped from V and 0 bases from J, the junction kept 11 bases outside the gene matches. Germline values: CDR1 SGHAT, CDR2 FQNNGV. The CDR3 has 16 residues. The CDR3 region is CASTPLDRGSSYEQYF. In nucleotides, the CDR3 is TGTGCCAGCACCCCCCTAGACAGGGGATCCTCCTACGAGCAGTACTTC.

The chain employs TRBV12-5 and TRBJ2-1, with 8 bases identical to TRBD1. CDR1 and CDR2 (germline): LGHNT, FRNRAP. CDR3 length: 15 amino acids. Losses at the gene ends were 4 bases for V and 4 bases for J; bases not matched to a gene: 6. CDR3 sequence reads: CASGSGTGPYNEQFF. CDR3 bases: TGTGCTAGTGGTTCTGGGACAGGCCCGTACAATGAGCAGTTCTTC.

In nucleotides, the CDR3 is TGCAGCGTCGCCGGGACTATCGGCGAGCAGTACTTC. Translating it yields CSVAGTIGEQYF. The J gene is TRBJ2-7, the V gene TRBV29-1, with 7 bases identical to TRBD2. J gave up 6 bases and V 6 bases, and 8 bases lay outside the gene matches. The CDR3 extends over 12 amino acids. From germline, CDR1 is SQVTM and CDR2 ANQGSEA.

This clonotype was counted only a few times. The V and J genes are TRBV7-8 and TRBJ1-2; TRBD1 matches 7 bases. The CDR3 covers 15 residues. V was pared by 4 bases and J by 2 bases, with 7 bases of the junction left unmatched. Germline V CDR1 and CDR2: SGHVS, FQNEAQ. CDR3 region: CASSSRQGPNYGYTF. DNA of the CDR3: TGTGCCAGCAGCTCGAGACAGGGTCCCAACTATGGCTACACCTTC.

The rearrangement uses TRBV12-3 or TRBV12-4 and TRBJ2-1; D possibly corresponds to TRBD1 (5 bases). This CDR3 has 15 residues. V lost 4 bases and J 8 bases, leaving 18 bases between the germline ends. CDR3 in amino acids: CASSSQGLVAHEQFF. In DNA, the CDR3 is TGTGCCAGCAGTTCCCAGGGCCTAGTGGCCCATGAGCAGTTCTTC.

This clonotype was found a few times. The V and J genes are TRBV11-2 and TRBJ2-3; no firm D call. Germline CDR1 is SGHAT and CDR2 is FQNNGV. The CDR3 runs 15 residues. Trimming stripped 0 bases from V and 6 bases from J, with 13 bases between. The CDR3 sequence is CASSLDPRAVDTQYF. The CDR3, as DNA: TGTGCCAGCAGCTTAGATCCCCGAGCTGTTGATACGCAGTATTTT.

The V and J genes are TRBV4-2 and TRBJ2-1, with TRBD2 identical over 13 bases. The V gene's germline CDR1 is LGHNA and CDR2 YNFKEQ. V shed 5 bases, J shed 2 bases, and the junction held 3 bases outside the gene matches. This CDR3 region has 16 residues. The CDR3 DNA sequence: TGTGCCAGCAGCGGGACTAGCGGGGAACCCTACAATGAGCAGTTCTTC. Amino acid sequence: CASSGTSGEPYNEQFF.

This clonotype has only a few counts. CDR3 bases: TGTGCCAGCGGAATGAACGGGGCCTACGAGCAGTACTTC. Encoded protein: CASGMNGAYEQYF. The gene calls are TRBV12-3 or TRBV12-4 and TRBJ2-7; TRBD2 is a possible D gene (5 bases). The CDR3 runs to 13 residues. V lost 8 bases and J lost 2, with 13 bases in between.

This clonotype was recorded a few times. This rearrangement joins TRBV11-1 to TRBJ1-5; D might be TRBD1 (5 bases). Trimming took 0 bases from V and 3 from J, leaving 6 bases between them. The CDR3 contains 14 residues. The V gene's germline CDR1 is SGHAT and CDR2 FQDESV (reference sequence). The CDR3 DNA reads as TGTGCCAGCAGCTTAGCAGGGGCCAATCAGCCCCAGCATTTT. It yields the protein CASSLAGANQPQHF.